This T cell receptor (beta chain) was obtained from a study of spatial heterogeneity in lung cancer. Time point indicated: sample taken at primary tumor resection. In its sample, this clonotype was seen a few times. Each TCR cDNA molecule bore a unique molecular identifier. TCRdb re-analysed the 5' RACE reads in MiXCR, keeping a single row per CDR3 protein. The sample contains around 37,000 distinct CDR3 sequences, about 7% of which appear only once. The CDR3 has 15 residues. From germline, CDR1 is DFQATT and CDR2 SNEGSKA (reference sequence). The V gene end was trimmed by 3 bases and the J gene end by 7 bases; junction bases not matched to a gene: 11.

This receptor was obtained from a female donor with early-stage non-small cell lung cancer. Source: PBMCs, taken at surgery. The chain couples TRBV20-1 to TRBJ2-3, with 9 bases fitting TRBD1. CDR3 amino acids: CSASSDRGREYTQYF. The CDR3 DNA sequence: TGCAGTGCTAGCTCGGACAGGGGAAGGGAGTATACGCAGTATTTT.